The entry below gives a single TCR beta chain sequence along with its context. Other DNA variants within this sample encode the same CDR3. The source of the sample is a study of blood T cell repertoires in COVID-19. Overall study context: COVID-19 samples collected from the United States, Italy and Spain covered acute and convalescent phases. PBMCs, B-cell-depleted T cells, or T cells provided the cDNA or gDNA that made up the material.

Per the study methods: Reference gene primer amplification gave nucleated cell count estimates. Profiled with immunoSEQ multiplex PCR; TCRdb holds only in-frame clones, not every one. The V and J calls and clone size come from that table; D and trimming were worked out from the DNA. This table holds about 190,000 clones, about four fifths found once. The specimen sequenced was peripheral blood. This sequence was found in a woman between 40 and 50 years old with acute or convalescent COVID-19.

The CDR3 sequence is CASSPGQQETQYF. The CDR3, as DNA: TGTGCCAGCAGCCCGGGACAGCAAGAGACCCAGTACTTC. V usage is TRBV28 and J usage is TRBJ2-5; 7 bases are shared with TRBD1. V lost 6 bases and J lost 2; bases outside the gene matches: 3. In germline, CDR1 is MDHEN, CDR2 SYDVKM. This CDR3 has 13 residues.